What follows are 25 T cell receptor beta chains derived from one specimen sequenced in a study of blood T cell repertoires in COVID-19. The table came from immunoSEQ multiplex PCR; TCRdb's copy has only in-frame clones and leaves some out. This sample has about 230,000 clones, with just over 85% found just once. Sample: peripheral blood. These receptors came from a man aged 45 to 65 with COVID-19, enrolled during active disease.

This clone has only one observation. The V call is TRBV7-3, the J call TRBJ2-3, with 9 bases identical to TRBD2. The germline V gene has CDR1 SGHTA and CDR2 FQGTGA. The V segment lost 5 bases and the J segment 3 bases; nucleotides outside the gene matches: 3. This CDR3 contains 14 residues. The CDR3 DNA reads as TGTGCCAGCAGCGTCACTAGCGGGACAGATACGCAGTATTTT. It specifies CASSVTSGTDTQYF.

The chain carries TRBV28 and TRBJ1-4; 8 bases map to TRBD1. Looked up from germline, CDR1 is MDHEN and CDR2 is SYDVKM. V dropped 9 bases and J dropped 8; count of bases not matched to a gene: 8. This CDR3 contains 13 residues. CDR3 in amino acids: CASSGTGVEKLFF. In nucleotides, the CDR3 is TGTGCCAGTTCCGGGACAGGCGTGGAAAAACTGTTTTTT.

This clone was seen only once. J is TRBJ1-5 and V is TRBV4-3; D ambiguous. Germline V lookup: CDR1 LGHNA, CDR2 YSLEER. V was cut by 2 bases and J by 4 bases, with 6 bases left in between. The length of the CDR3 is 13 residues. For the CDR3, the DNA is TGCGCCAGCAGCCAATACAAGAATCAGCCCCAGCATTTT. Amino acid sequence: CASSQYKNQPQHF.

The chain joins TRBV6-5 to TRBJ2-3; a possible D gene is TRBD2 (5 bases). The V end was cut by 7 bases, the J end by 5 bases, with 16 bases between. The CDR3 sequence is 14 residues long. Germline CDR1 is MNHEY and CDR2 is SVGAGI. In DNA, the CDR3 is TGTGCCAGCATTAAAGAGCGGCCCGGAGATACGCAGTATTTT. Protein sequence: CASIKERPGDTQYF.

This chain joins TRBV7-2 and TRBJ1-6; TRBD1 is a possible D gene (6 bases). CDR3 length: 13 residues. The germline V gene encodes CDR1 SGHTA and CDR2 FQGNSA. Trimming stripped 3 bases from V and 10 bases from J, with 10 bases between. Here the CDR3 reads CASSFRGRSPLHF. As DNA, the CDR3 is TGTGCCAGCAGCTTCAGGGGTCGCTCACCCCTCCACTTT.

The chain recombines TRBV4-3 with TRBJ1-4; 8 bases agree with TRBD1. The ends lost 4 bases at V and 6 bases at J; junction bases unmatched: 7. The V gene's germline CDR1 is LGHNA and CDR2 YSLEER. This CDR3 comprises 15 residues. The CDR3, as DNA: TGCGCCAGCAGCCTAGGCAGACAGGGGCATGAAAAACTGTTTTTT. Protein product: CASSLGRQGHEKLFF.

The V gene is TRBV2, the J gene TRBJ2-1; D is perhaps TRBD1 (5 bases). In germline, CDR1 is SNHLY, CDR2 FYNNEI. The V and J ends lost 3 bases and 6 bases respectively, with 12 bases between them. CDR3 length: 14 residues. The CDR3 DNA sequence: TGTGCCAGCAGTGACCAGGGCATGGGCAATGAGCAGTTCTTC. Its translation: CASSDQGMGNEQFF.

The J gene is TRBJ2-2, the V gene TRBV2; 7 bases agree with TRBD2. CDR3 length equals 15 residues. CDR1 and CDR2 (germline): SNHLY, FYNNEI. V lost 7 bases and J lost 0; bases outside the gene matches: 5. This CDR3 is CASTGGRANTGELFF. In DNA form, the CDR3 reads TGTGCCAGCACAGGCGGGAGAGCGAACACCGGGGAGCTGTTTTTT.

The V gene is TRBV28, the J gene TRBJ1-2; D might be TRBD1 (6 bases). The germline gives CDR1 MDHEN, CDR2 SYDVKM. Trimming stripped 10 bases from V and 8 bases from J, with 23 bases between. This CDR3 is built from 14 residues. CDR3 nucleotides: TGTGCCATCCACCCGGGGACACCCCCCCAAGGCTACACCTTC. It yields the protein CAIHPGTPPQGYTF.

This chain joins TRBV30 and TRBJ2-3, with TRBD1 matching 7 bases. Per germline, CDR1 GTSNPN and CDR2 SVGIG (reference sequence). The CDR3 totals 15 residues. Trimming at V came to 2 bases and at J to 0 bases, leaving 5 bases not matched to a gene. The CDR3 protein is CAWSPQGRSTDTQYF. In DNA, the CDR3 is TGTGCCTGGAGTCCACAGGGGCGAAGCACAGATACGCAGTATTTT.

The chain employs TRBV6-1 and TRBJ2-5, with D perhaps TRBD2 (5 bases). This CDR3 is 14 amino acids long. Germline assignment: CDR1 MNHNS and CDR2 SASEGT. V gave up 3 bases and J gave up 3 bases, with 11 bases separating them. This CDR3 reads CASSDRGLKETQYF. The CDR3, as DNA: TGTGCCAGCAGTGACAGAGGACTGAAAGAGACCCAGTACTTC.

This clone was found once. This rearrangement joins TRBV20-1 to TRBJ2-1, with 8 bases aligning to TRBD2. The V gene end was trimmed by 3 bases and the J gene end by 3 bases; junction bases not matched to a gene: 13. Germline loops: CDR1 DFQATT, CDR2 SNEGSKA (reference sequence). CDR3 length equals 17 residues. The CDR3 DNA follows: TGCAGTGCTAGTAGGGCTAAGGGGCGGGGGGTCTACAATGAGCAGTTCTTC. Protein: CSASRAKGRGVYNEQFF.

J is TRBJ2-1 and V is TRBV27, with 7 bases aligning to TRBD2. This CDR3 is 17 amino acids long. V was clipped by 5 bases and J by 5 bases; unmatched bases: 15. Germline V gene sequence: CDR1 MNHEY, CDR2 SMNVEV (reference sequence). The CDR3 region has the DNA TGTGCCAGCAGTCCCTACTCCGGGACTATCCTGAACAATGAGCAGTTCTTC. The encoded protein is CASSPYSGTILNNEQFF.

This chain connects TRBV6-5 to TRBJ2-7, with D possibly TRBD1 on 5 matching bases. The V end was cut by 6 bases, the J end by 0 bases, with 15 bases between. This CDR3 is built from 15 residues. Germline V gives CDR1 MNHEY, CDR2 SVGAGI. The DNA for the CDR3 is TGTGCCAGCAGGGTGGGTCAGGGCGTCTCCTACGAGCAGTACTTC. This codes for CASRVGQGVSYEQYF.

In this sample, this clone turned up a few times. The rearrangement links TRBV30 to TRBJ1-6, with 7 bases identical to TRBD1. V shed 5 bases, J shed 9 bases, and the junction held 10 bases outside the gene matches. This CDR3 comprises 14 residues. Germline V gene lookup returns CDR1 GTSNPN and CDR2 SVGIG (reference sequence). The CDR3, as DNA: TGTGCCTGGGGACCGGGACAGTGGAGTTCACCCCTCCACTTT. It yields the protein CAWGPGQWSSPLHF. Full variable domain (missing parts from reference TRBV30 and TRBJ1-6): SQTIHQWPATLVQPVGSPLSLECTVEGTSNPNLYWYRQAAGRGLQLLFYSVGIGQISSEVPQNLSASRPQDRQFILSSKKLLLSDSGFYLCAWGPGQWSSPLHFGNGTRLTVT.

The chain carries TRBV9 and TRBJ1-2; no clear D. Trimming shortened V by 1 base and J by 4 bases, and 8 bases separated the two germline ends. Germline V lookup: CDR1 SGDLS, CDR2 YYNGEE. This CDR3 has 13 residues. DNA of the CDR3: TGTGCCAGCAGCGTAAGCCCAGGCTATGGCTACACCTTC. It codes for CASSVSPGYGYTF.

The CDR3 DNA reads TGTGCTAGTGGTCCGGGACAGGGTTTAAGTGAGCAGTACTTC. This gives the protein CASGPGQGLSEQYF. V gene TRBV12-5 combines with J gene TRBJ2-7, with 9 positions matching TRBD1. The CDR3 totals 14 residues. With V trimmed by 5 bases and J by 7 bases, 9 bases remained unmatched. CDR1 is LGHNT, CDR2 FRNRAP, per germline.

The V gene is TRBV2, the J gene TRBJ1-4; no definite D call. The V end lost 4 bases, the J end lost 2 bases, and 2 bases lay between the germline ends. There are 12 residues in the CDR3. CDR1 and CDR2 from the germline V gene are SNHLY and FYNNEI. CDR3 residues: CASSATNEKLFF. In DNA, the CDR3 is TGTGCCAGCAGTGCGACTAATGAAAAACTGTTTTTT. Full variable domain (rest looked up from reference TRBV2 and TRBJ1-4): EPEVTQTPSHQVTQMGQEVILRCVPISNHLYFYWYRQILGQKVEFLVSFYNNEISEKSEIFDDQFSVERPDGSNFTLKIRSTKLEDSAMYFCASSATNEKLFFGSGTQLSVL.

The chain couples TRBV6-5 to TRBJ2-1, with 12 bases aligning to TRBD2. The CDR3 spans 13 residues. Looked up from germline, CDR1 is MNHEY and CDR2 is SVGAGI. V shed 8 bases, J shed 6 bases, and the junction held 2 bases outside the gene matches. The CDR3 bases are TGTGCCAGCCTAGCGGGAGGGCCCAATGAGCAGTTCTTC. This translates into CASLAGGPNEQFF.

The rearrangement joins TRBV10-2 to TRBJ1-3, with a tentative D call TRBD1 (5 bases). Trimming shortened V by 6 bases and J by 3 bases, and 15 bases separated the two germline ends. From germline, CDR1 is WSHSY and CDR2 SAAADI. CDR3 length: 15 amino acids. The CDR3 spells CASRAQASGGNTIYF. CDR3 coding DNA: TGCGCCAGCAGGGCACAGGCGTCGGGTGGAAACACCATATATTTT.

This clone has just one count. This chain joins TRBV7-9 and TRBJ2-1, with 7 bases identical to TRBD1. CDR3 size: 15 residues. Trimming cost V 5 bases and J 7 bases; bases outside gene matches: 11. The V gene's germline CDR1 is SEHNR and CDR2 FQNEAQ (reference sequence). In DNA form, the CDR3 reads TGTGCCAGCAGCGAAGCCGGGACAGCCAGGAATGAGCAGTTCTTC. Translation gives CASSEAGTARNEQFF.

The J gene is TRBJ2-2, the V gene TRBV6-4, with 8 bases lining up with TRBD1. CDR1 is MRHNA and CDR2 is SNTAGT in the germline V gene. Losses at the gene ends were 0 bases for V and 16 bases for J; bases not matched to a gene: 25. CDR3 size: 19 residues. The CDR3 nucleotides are TGTGCCAGCAGTGACTCGGGGACAGGTAGCCCCAGCCACAGGTCCAGTCAGTTTTTT. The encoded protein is CASSDSGTGSPSHRSSQFF.

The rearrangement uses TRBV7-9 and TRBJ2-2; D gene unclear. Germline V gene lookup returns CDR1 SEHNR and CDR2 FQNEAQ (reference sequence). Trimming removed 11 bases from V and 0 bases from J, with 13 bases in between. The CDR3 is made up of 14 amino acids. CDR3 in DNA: TGTGCCCAAACCCCAGACTCGAACACCGGGGAGCTGTTTTTT. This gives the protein CAQTPDSNTGELFF.

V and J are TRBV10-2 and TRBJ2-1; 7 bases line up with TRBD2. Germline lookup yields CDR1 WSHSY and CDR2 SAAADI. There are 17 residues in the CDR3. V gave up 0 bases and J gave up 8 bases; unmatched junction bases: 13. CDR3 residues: CASSESRLAGVLDEQFF. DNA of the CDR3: TGCGCCAGCAGTGAGTCAAGGCTTGCGGGAGTTTTAGATGAGCAGTTCTTC.

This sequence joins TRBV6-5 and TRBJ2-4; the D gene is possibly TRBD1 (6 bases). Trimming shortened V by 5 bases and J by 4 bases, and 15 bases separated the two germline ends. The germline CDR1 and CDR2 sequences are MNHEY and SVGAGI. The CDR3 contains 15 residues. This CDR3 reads CASSPTWGRKNIQYF. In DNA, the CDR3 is TGTGCCAGCAGTCCGACTTGGGGGCGGAAAAACATTCAGTACTTC.